This T cell receptor beta chain stems from a study of blood T cell repertoires in COVID-19 (dated by TCRdb to 2020 to 2021). Describing the broader study: Collaborator samples came from the United States, Italy and Spain and covered acute and convalescent phases of COVID-19. A de-identified subject ID, COVID-19 status, age in years and sex were almost always included in the sample metadata. The material from the prospective study consisted of cDNA or gDNA derived from T cells, B-cell-depleted T cells, or PBMCs. The repertoires were released in a freely available public database intended as a resource for research on the immune response to SARS-CoV-2. Deeply sampled blood TCRbeta repertoires from subjects exposed to, actively infected with, or recovered from COVID-19 were included in the dataset. The samples were drawn from two sources: the first 160 participants of the ongoing ImmuneRACE study, and 1,200 or so subjects contributed by 6 global collaborators. Where available, HLA class I and class II types were taken from metadata supplied by the sample provider and were not determined by assay-based typing.

Collaborating institutions collected whole blood in K2EDTA tubes following their own protocols. For TCRbeta analysis, collaborator samples were shipped as frozen whole blood, as isolated PBMCs, or as DNA extracted from either sample type. The immunoSEQ Assay, a bias-controlled multiplex PCR, was used to amplify TCRbeta CDR3 regions from genomic DNA. Per the authors' processing: Nucleated cell counts per sample were estimated from amplification of reference gene primers within the assay. To quantify the absolute abundance of each unique TCRbeta CDR3 rearrangement, sequence reads were collapsed and filtered. Productive Simpson clonality was computed per sample as the square root of Simpson's diversity index over productive rearrangements. The immuneACCESS repertoire file appears here via TCRdb, limited to in-frame rearrangements. These files lack a portion of the clones; in checked studies, under half of the deficit traces to unresolved V genes, and the cause of the others is not known. Clone size and V and J calls were adopted from that table, with D and trimming inferred from the DNA. The sample table contains 95,000 to 110,000 clones; only one count was recorded for around 90% of them. 1% to 1.5% of the sample rests with the top ten.

Reading the germline V gene (reference sequence) gives CDR1 GTSNPN and CDR2 SVGIG. Taken from cysteine to phenylalanine, the CDR3 has 14 residues. Only the CDR3 part of the read is kept: 42 bases, read in frame from the first base. V is trimmed back by 0 bases and J by 6 bases, and the junction contains 7 bases that no gene match accounts for. What the authors observed across the whole study: The quantity of clinical and demographic metadata differed by source and by participant and was supplied without curation.

Points on this clone: It lacks a known antigen. Base qualities are not recorded, but no much larger clone differs from it by a single base.

The clonotype was recovered from a woman aged 30 to 39 with acute or convalescent COVID-19. The rearrangement combines TRBV30 with TRBJ1-2; a stretch of 7 junction bases matches TRBD1. The sequencing input was peripheral blood. The sequenced DNA is TGTGCCTGGAGTGTTGGCAGGGGGACGAATGGCTACACCTTC. Translated, it reads CAWSVGRGTNGYTF.